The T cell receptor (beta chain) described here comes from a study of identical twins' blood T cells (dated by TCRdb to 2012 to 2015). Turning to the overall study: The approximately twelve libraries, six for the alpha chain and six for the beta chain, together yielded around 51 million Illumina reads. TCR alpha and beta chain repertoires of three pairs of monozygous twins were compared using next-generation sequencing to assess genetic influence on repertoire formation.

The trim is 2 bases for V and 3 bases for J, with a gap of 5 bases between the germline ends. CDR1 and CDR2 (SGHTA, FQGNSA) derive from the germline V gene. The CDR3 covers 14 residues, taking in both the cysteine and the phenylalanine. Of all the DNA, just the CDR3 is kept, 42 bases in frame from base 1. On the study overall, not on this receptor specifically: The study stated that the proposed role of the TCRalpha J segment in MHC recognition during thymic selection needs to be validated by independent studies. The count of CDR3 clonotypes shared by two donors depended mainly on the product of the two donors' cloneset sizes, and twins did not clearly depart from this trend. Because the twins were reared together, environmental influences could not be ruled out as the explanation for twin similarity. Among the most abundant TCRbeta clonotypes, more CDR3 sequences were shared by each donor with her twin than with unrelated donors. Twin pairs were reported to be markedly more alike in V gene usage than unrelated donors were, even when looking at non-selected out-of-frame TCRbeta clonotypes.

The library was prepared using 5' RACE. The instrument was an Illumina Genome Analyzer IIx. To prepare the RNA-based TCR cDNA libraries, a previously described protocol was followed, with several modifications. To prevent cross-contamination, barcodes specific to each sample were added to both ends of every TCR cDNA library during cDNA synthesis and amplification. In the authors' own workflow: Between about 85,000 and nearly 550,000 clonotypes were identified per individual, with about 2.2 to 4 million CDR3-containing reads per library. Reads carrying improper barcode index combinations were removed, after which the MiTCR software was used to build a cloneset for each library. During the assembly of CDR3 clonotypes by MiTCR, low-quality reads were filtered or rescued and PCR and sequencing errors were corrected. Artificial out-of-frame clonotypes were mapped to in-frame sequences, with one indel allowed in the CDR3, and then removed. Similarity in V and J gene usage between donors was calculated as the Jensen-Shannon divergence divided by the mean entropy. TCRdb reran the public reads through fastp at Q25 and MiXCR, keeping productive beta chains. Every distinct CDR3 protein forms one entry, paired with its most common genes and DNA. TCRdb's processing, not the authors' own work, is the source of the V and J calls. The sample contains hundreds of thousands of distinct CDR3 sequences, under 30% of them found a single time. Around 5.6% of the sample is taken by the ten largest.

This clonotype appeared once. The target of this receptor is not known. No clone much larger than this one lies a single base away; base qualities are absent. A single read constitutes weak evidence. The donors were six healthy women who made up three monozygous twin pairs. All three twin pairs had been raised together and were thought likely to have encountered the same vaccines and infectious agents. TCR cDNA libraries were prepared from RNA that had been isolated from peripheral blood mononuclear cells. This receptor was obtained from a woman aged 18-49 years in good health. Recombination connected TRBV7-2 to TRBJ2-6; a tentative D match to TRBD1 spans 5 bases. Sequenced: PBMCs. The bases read TGTGCCAGCAGCTTACAGGGTGGGGCCAACGTCCTGACTTTC. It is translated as CASSLQGGANVLTF.